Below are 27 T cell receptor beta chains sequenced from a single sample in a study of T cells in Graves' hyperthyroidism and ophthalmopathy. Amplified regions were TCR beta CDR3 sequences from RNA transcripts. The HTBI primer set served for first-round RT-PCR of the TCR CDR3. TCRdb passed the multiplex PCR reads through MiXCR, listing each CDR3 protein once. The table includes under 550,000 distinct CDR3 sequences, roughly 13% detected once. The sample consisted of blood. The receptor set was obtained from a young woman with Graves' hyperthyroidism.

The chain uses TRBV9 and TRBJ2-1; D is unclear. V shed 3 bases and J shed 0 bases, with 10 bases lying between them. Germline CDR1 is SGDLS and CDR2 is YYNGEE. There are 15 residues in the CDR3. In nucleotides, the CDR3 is TGTGCCAGCAGCGCCTTAGGAGTCTCCTACAATGAGCAGTTCTTC. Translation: CASSALGVSYNEQFF. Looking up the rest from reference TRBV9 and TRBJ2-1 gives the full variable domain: DSGVTQTPKHLITATGQRVTLRCSPRSGDLSVYWYQQSLDQGLQFLIQYYNGEERAKGNILERFSAQQFPDLHSELNLSSLELGDSALYFCASSALGVSYNEQFFGPGTRLTVL.

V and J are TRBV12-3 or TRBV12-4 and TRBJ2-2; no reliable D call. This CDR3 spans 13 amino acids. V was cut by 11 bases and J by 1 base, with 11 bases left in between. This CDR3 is CASGVENTGELFF. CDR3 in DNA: TGTGCCTCTGGGGTAGAGAACACCGGGGAGCTGTTTTTT.

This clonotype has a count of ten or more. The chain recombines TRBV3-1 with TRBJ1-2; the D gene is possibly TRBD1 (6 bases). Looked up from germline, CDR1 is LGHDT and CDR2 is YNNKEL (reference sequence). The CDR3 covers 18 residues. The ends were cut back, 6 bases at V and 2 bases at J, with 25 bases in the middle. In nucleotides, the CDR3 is TGTGCCAGCAGTACACTACCAACCAACAGGGTAGCGAACTATGGCTACACCTTC. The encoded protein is CASSTLPTNRVANYGYTF.

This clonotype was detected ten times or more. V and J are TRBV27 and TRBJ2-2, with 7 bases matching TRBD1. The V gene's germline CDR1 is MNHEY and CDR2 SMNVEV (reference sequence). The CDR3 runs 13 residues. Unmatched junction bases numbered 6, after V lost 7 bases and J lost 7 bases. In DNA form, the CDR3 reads TGTGCCAGCAACCCACAGGGGTACGGGGAGCTGTTTTTT. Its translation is CASNPQGYGELFF.

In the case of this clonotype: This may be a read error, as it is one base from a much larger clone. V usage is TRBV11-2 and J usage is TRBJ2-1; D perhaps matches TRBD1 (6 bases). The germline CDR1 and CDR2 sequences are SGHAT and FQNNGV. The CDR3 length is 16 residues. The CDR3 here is CAGSPRGRASYNEQFF. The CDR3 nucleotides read TGTGCCGGCAGCCCCAGGGGAAGGGCCTCCTACAATGAGCAGTTCTTC.

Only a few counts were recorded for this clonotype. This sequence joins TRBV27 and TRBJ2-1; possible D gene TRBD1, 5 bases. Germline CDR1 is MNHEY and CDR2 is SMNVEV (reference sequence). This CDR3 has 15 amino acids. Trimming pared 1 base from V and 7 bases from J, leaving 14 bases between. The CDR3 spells CASSLLGQGLNEQFF. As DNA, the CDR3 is TGTGCCAGCAGTTTATTGGGTCAGGGATTAAATGAGCAGTTCTTC.

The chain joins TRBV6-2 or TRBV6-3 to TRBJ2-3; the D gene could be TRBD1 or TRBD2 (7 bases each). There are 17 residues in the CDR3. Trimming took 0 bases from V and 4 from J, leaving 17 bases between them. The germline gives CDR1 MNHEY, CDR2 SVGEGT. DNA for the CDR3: TGTGCCAGCAGTTACTCCCCAGGGGGGGGGAACGCAGATACGCAGTATTTT. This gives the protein CASSYSPGGGNADTQYF.

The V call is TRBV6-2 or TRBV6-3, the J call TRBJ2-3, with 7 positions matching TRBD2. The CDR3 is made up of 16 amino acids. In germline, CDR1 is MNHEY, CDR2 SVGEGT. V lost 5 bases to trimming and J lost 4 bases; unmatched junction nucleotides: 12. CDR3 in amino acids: CASSRAGPIGADTQYF. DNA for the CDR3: TGTGCCAGCAGTAGAGCGGGGCCGATTGGGGCAGATACGCAGTATTTT.

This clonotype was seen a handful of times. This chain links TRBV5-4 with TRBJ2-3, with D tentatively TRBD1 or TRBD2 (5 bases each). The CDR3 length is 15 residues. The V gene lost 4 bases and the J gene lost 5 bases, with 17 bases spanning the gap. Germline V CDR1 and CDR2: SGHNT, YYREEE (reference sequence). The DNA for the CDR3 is TGTGCCAGCAGCCCGAAAGGGACGGTGGTAGATACGCAGTATTTT. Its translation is CASSPKGTVVDTQYF.

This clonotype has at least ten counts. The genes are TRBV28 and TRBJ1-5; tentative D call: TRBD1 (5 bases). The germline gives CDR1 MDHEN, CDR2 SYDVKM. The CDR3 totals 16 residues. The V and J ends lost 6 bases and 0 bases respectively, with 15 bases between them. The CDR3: CASSWGGGVSNQPQHF. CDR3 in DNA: TGTGCCAGCAGCTGGGGTGGGGGGGTTAGCAATCAGCCCCAGCATTTT.

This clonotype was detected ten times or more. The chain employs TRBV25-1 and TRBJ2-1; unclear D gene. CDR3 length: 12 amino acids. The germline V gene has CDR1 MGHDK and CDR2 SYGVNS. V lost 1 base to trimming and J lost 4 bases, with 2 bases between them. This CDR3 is CASSEWYNEQFF. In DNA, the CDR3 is TGTGCCAGCAGTGAATGGTACAATGAGCAGTTCTTC.

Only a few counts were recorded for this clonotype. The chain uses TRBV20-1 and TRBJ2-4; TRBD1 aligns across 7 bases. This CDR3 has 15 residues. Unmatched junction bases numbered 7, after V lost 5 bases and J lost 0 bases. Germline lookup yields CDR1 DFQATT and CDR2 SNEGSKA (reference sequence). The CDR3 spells CSALSQGEAKNIQYF. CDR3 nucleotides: TGCAGTGCTCTCTCCCAGGGGGAAGCCAAAAACATTCAGTACTTC.

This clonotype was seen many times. CDR3 in DNA: TGCAGTGCCCTCGAGGGGACATCAGAGACCCAGTACTTC. Translation gives CSALEGTSETQYF. The genes are TRBV20-1 and TRBJ2-5; a possible D gene is TRBD1 (6 bases). CDR3 length: 13 amino acids. Germline CDR1 and CDR2: DFQATT and SNEGSKA (reference sequence). Trimming removed 6 bases at V and 4 bases at J, with 15 bases between.

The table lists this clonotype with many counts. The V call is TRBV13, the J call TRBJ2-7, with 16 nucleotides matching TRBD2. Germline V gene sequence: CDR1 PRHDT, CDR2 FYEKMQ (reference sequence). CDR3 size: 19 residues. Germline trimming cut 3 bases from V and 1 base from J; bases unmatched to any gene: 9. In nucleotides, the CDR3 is TGTGCCAGCAGCTTTTCGGGACTAGCGGGAGGGCGAAGGTCCTACGAGCAGTACTTC. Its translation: CASSFSGLAGGRRSYEQYF. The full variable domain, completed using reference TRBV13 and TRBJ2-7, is AAGVIQSPRHLIKEKRETATLKCYPIPRHDTVYWYQQGPGQDPQFLISFYEKMQSDKGSIPDRFSAQQFSDYHSELNMSSLELGDSALYFCASSFSGLAGGRRSYEQYFGPGTRLTVT.

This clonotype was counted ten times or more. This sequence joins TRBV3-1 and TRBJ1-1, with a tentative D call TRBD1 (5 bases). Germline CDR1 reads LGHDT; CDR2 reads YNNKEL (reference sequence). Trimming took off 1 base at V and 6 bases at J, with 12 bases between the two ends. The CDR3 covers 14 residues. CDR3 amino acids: CASSQVRGRAEAFF. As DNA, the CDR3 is TGTGCCAGCAGCCAAGTGCGGGGACGGGCTGAAGCTTTCTTT.

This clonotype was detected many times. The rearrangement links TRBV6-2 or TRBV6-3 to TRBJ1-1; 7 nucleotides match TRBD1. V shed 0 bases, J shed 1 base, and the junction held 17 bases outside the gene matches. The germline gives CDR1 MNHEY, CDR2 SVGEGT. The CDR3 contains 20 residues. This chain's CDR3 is CASSYSSGPGGLLGNTEAFF. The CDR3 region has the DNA TGTGCCAGCAGTTACTCAAGCGGGCCAGGGGGACTCCTGGGGAACACTGAAGCTTTCTTT.

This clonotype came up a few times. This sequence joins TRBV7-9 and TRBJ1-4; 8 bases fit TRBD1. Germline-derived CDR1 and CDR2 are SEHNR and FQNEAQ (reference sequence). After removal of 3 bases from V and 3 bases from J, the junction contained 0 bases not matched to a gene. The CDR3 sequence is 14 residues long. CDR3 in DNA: TGTGCCAGCAGCTTGGACAGGGCTAATGAAAAACTGTTTTTT. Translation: CASSLDRANEKLFF.

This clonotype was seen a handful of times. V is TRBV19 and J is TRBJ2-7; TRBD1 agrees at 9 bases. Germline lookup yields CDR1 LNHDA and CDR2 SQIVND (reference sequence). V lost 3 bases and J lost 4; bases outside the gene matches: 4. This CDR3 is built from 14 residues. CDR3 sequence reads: CASSMGQGMYEQYF. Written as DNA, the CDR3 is TGTGCCAGTAGTATGGGACAGGGTATGTACGAGCAGTACTTC.

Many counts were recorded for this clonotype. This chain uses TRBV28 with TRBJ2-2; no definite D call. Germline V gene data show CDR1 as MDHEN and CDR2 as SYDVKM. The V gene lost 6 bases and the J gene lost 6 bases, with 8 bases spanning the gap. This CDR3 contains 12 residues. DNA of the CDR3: TGTGCCAGCAGCCCTAACGCCGGGGAGCTGTTTTTT. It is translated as CASSPNAGELFF.

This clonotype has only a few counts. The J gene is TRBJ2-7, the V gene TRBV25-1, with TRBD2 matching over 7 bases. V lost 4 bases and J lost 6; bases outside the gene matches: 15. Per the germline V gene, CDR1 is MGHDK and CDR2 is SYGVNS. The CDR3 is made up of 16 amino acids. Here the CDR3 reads CASSARGRGGGVEQYF. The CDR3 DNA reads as TGTGCCAGCAGTGCACGCGGGCGCGGTGGGGGGGTCGAGCAGTACTTC.

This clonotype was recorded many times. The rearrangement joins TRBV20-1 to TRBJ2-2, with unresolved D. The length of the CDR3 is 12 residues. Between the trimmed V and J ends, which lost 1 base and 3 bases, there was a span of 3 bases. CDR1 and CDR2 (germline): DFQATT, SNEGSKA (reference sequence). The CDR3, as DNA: TGCAGTGCTAGAGGCGACACCGGGGAGCTGTTTTTT. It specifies CSARGDTGELFF.

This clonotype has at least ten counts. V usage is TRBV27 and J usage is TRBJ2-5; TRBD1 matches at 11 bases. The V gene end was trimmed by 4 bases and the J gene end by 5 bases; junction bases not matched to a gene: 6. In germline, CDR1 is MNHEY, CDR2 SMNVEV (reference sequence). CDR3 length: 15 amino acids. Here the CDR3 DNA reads TGTGCCAGCAGTTATACCGGGACAGGGGGGGAGACCCAGTACTTC. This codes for CASSYTGTGGETQYF.

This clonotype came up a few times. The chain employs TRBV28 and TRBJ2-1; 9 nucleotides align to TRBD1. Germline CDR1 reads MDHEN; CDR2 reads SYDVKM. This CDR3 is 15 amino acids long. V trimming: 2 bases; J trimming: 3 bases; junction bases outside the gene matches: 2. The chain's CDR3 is CASSLRDRDYNEQFF. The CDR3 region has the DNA TGTGCCAGCAGTTTAAGGGACAGGGACTACAATGAGCAGTTCTTC.

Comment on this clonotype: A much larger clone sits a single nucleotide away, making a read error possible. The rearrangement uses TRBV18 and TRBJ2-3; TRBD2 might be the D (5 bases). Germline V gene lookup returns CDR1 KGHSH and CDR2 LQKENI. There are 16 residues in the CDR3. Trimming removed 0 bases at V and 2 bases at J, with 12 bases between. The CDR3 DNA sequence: TGTGCCAGCTCACCACCGGAGAGCGGAGCCACAGATACGCAGTATTTT. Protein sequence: CASSPPESGATDTQYF.

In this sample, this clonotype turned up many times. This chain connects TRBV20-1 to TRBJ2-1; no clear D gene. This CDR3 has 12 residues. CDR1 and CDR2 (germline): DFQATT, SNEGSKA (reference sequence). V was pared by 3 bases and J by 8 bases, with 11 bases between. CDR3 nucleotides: TGCAGTGCTAGTGGAGTCCACGATGAGCAGTTCTTC. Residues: CSASGVHDEQFF.

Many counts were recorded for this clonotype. The CDR3 spells CSASLANSNQPQHF. Here the CDR3 DNA reads TGCAGTGCTAGTTTGGCGAATAGCAATCAGCCCCAGCATTTT. The rearrangement links TRBV20-1 to TRBJ1-5; D is ambiguous. V was pared by 3 bases and J by 0 bases, with 9 bases between. Germline V lookup: CDR1 DFQATT, CDR2 SNEGSKA (reference sequence). The CDR3 totals 14 residues.

The CDR3 DNA reads as TGCAGTGCTAGAGCCCCAGGGAATGAGCAGTTCTTC. Its protein is CSARAPGNEQFF. The V and J genes are TRBV20-1 and TRBJ2-1, with D possibly matching TRBD1 (5 bases). CDR1 and CDR2 from the germline V gene are DFQATT and SNEGSKA (reference sequence). V shed 1 base and J shed 7 bases, with 8 bases lying between them. This CDR3 has 12 residues.